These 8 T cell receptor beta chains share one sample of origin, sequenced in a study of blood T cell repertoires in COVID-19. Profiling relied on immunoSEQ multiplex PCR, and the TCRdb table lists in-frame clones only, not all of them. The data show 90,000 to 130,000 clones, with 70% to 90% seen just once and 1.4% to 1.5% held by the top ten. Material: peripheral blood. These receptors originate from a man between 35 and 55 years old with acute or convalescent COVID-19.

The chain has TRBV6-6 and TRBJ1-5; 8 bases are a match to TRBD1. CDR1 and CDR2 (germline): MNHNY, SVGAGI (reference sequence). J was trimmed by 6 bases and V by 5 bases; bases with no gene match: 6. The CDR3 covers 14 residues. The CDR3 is CASSRQGRGQPQHF. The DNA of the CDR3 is TGTGCCAGCAGTCGACAGGGGAGAGGTCAGCCCCAGCATTTT.

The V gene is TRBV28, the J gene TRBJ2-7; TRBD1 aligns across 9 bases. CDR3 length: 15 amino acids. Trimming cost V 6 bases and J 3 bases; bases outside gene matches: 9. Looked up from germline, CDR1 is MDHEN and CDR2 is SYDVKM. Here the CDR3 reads CASRPTGGRFYEQYF. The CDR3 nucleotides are TGTGCCAGCAGGCCGACAGGGGGGAGGTTCTACGAGCAGTACTTC. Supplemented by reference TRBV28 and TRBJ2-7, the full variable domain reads DVKVTQSSRYLVKRTGEKVFLECVQDMDHENMFWYRQDPGLGLRLIYFSYDVKMKEKGDIPEGYSVSREKKERFSLILESASTNQTSMYLCASRPTGGRFYEQYFGPGTRLTVT.

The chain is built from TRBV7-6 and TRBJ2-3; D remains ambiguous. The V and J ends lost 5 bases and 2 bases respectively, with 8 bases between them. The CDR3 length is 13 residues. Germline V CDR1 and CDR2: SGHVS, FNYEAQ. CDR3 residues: CASSPYPTDTQYF. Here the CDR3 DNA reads TGTGCCAGCAGCCCCTACCCCACAGATACGCAGTATTTT.

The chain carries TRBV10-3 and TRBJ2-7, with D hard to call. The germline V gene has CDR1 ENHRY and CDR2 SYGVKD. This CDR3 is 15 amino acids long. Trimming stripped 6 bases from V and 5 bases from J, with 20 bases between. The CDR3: CAISPIDIDGHEQYF. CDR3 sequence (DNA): TGTGCCATCAGCCCTATCGACATCGATGGGCACGAGCAGTACTTC.

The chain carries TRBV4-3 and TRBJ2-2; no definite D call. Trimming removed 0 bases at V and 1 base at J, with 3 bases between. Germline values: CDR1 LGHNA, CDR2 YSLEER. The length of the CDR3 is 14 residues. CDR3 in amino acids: CASSQDLNTGELFF. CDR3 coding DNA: TGCGCCAGCAGCCAAGATCTGAACACCGGGGAGCTGTTTTTT.

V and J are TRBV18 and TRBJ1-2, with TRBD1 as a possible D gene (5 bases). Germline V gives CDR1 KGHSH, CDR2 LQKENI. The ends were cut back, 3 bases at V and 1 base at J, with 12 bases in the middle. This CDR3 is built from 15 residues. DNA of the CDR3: TGTGCCAGCTCACCTTCGACAGAATTTAACTATGGCTACACCTTC. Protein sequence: CASSPSTEFNYGYTF.

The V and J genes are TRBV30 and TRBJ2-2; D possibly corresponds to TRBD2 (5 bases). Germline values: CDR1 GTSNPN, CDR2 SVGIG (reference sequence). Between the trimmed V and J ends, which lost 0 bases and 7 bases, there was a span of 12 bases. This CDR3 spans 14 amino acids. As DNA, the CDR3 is TGTGCCTGGAGTGTAATCCTGGGAGTCGGGGAGCTGTTTTTT. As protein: CAWSVILGVGELFF. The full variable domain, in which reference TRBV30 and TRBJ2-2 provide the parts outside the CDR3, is SQTIHQWPATLVQPVGSPLSLECTVEGTSNPNLYWYRQAAGRGLQLLFYSVGIGQISSEVPQNLSASRPQDRQFILSSKKLLLSDSGFYLCAWSVILGVGELFFGEGSRLTVL.

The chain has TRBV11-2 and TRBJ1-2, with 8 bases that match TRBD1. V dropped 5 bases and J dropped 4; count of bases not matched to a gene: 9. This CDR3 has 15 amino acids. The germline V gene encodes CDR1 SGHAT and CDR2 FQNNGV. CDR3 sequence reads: CASSPLGQGGYGYTF. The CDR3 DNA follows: TGTGCCAGCAGCCCCCTTGGACAGGGAGGCTATGGCTACACCTTC. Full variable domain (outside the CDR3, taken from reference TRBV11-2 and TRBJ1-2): EAGVAQSPRYKIIEKRQSVAFWCNPISGHATLYWYQQILGQGPKLLIQFQNNGVVDDSQLPKDRFSAERLKGVDSTLKIQPAKLEDSAVYLCASSPLGQGGYGYTFGSGTRLTVV.